This T cell receptor (beta chain) was documented in a study of shared clonotypes between healthy human individuals. Findings and caveats of the study: Naive subsets usually exceeded memory subsets in estimated richness. Clonotypes shared by all four sorted-subset donors had higher generation probabilities than non-shared clonotypes. Among donors, sharing of clonotypes was expected to be affected by sequencing depth. Only blood samples were collected, and tissue repertoires likely differ.

Produced via immunoSEQ multiplex PCR; TCRdb's table is partial and in-frame only. The sample records some 2.1 million clones, over 85% being singletons. The naive CD8 population came from CD45RO-negative cells selected for CCR7, without terminally differentiated effector memory CD45RA+ cells. In germline, CDR1 is SGHNT, CDR2 YYREEE (reference sequence). Trimming stripped 1 base from V and 0 bases from J, with 5 bases between. This CDR3 has 14 residues. Points on this clone: Its antigen remains unidentified.

The source of this sequence is a man in his late teens or twenties in good health. Sequences were obtained from naive CD8+ T cells sorted from blood. The V gene is TRBV5-4, the J gene TRBJ2-1; D call uncertain. The CDR3 nucleotides are TGTGCCAGCAGCTTGTCTGACTCCTACAATGAGCAGTTCTTC. Translated: CASSLSDSYNEQFF.